The present T cell receptor beta chain was sequenced within a study of T cells after yellow fever vaccination. Comment on this clonotype: Antigen: not known.

Regarding the study as a whole: Abundant clonotypes from the bulk population could get into FACS-sorted repertoires as contaminants. Faster peaking, at day 5 versus 15, marked a secondary response that was weaker. Detected again after the booster were most primary-vaccination clones, at 95% to 98% CD4 and roughly 88% CD8.

Template switching by 5'RACE produced TCR cDNA, adding a universal primer site and UMIs. Using its own MiXCR run on the 5' RACE reads, TCRdb lists one record per CDR3 protein. Of nearly 550,000 distinct CDR3 sequences listed, 15% to 20% are singletons. V shed 6 bases and J shed 3 bases, with 21 bases lying between them. The CDR3 spans 16 residues. The source is a man aged 25 to 45 who received the YFV17D yellow fever vaccine. The sample in question was PBMCs, obtained 15 days after the yellow fever booster vaccination. The rearrangement joins TRBV12-3 or TRBV12-4 to TRBJ2-7, with D perhaps matching TRBD1 (7 bases). The CDR3 DNA sequence: TGTGCCAGCAGCCCTCAGGGCGGGACAGCGCACTACGAGCAGTACTTC. Protein: CASSPQGGTAHYEQYF.